This TCR beta chain originates from a study of T cell responses to AZD1222 COVID-19 vaccine. Trimming pared 0 bases from V and 5 bases from J, leaving 7 bases between. This CDR3 contains 13 residues. Details on this clone: The target antigen is unknown.

Some clones are missing from TCRdb's copy, which holds only in-frame ones; the method was immunoSEQ multiplex PCR. The table includes 90,000 to 130,000 clones, about 87% detected once. Study-wide results and caveats: There were vaccine-associated CD4 TCRs across spike, dominant at 160-218 and 743-854.

Sequences were derived from peripheral blood, sampled on day 0 of AZD1222 vaccination. V and J are TRBV12-3 or TRBV12-4 and TRBJ1-1; D unresolved. The clonotype originates from an adult in good health. The CDR3: CASSLAGWTEAFF. In DNA form, the CDR3 reads TGTGCCAGCAGTTTAGCGGGGTGGACTGAAGCTTTCTTT.